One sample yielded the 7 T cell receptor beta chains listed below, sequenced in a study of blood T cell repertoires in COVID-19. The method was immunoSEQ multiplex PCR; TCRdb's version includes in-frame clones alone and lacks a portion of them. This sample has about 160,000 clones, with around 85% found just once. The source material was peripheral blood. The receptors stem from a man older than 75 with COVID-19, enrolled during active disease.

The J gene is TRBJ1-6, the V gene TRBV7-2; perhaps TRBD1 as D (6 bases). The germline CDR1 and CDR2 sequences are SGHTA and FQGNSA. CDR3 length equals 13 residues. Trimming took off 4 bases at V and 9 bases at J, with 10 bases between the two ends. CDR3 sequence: CASSSRQASPLHF. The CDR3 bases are TGTGCCAGCAGCTCCCGACAGGCTTCACCCCTCCACTTT.

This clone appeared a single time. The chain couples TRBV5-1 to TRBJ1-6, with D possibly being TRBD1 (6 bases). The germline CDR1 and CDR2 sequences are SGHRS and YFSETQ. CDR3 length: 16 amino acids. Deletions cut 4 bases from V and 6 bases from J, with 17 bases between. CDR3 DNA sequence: TGCGCCAGCAGCGTAGACACAGGGTTGGGTAATTCACCCCTCCACTTT. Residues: CASSVDTGLGNSPLHF.

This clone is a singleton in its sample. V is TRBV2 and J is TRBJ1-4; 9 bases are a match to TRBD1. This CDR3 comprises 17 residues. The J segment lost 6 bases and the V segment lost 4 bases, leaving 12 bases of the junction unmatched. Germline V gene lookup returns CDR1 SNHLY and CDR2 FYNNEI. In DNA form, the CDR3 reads TGTGCCAGCAGTGTCCCAGGGACAGGGTTGCGGGATGAAAAACTGTTTTTT. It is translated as CASSVPGTGLRDEKLFF.

The CDR3 protein is CASSPRQGFNSPLHF. Here the CDR3 DNA reads TGTGCCAGCAGCCCCCGACAGGGATTTAATTCACCCCTCCACTTT. J is TRBJ1-6 and V is TRBV14; TRBD1 aligns across 7 bases. The CDR3 runs 15 residues. Germline assignment: CDR1 SGHDN and CDR2 FVKESK. The J segment lost 6 bases and the V segment lost 4 bases, leaving 6 bases of the junction unmatched.

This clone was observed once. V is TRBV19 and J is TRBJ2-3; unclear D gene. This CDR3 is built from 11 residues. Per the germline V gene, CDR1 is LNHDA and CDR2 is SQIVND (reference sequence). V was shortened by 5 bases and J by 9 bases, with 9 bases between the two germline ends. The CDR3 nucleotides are TGTGCCAGTAGTTCTCGACTGACGCAGTATTTT. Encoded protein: CASSSRLTQYF.

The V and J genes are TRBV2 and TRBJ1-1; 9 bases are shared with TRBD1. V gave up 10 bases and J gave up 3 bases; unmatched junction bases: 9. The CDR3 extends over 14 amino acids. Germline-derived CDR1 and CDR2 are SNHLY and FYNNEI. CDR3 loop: CATDQTGGDTEAFF. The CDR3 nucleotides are TGTGCCACCGACCAAACAGGGGGCGACACTGAAGCTTTCTTT.

DNA for the CDR3: TGTGCCACCAGCCCCCGACTGGACCCTGGAGGCTATGAGCAGTTCTTC. Amino acid sequence: CATSPRLDPGGYEQFF. The chain links TRBV15 to TRBJ2-1; perhaps TRBD2 as D (5 bases). The germline V gene encodes CDR1 LNHNV and CDR2 YYDKDF (reference sequence). V lost 5 bases and J 8 bases, leaving 22 bases between the germline ends. The CDR3 contains 16 residues.